Sequencing of this T cell receptor beta chain was carried out in a study of cytomegalovirus exposure and HLA in healthy donors. Donors in the study were healthy people who gave bone marrow. CDR1 and CDR2 from the germline V gene are SGDLS and YYNGEE. J was trimmed by 1 base and V by 3 bases; bases with no gene match: 3. CDR3 length: 15 residues. Amplification used 60 Vbeta primers and 13 Jbeta primers. Data came from immunoSEQ multiplex PCR; TCRdb stores just in-frame clones and leaves some out. The sample gives some 140,000 clones, under 85% of which show up once; about 2.6% is in the top ten. V gene TRBV9 combines with J gene TRBJ2-7; 11 nucleotides agree with TRBD2. The specimen sequenced was PBMCs. The sequence was obtained from a man aged 18 to 30 in good health and CMV-seronegative. Here the CDR3 DNA reads TGTGCCAGCAGCGCGGGACTAGCGGCGTCCTACGAGCAGTACTTC. Amino acids: CASSAGLAASYEQYF.